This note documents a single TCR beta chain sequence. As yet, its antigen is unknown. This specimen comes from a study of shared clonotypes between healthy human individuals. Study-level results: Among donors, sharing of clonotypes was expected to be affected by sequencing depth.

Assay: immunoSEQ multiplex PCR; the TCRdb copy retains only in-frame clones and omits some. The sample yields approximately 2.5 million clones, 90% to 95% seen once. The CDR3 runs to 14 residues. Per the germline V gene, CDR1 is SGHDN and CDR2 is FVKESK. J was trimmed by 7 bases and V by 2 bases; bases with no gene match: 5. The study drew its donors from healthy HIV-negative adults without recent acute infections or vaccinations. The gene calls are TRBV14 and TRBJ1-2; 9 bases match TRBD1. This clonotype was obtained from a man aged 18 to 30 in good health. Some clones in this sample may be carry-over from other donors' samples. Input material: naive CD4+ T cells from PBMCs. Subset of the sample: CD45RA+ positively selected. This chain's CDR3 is CASSQQTGGVGYTF. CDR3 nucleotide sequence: TGTGCCAGCAGCCAACAAACAGGGGGCGTTGGCTACACCTTC. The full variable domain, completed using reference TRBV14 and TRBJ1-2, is EAGVTQFPSHSVIEKGQTVTLRCDPISGHDNLYWYRRVMGKEIKFLLHFVKESKQDESGMPNNRFLAERTGGTYSTLKVQPAELEDSGVYFCASSQQTGGVGYTFGSGTRLTVV.